The 29 T cell receptor beta chains presented below share a single source sample, sequenced in a study of technical replicates of blood from several donors. Here immunoSEQ multiplex PCR was the method, and the copy in TCRdb shows in-frame clones only, minus some. The data show roughly 76,000 clones, about 91% seen once. Sequencing was done on a sample of T cells isolated from PBMCs. The receptors originated from a human donor in good health. Some clones in this sample may be carry-over from other donors' samples.

The chain joins TRBV5-4 to TRBJ2-7; 8 bases map to TRBD1. J lost 3 bases, V lost 4 bases, and 9 bases had no gene match. The V gene's germline CDR1 is SGHNT and CDR2 YYREEE (reference sequence). The CDR3 has 15 residues. CDR3 residues: CASSLTGDAVYEQYF. CDR3 nucleotides: TGTGCCAGCAGCCTGACAGGGGACGCAGTCTACGAGCAGTACTTC.

The count of this clone is one. The chain recombines TRBV29-1 with TRBJ1-5, with D possibly matching TRBD1 (5 bases). Germline-derived CDR1 and CDR2 are SQVTM and ANQGSEA. Deletions cut 7 bases from V and 5 bases from J, with 12 bases between. CDR3 length equals 12 residues. The CDR3 region is CSAQGGDQPQHF. The CDR3 DNA is TGCAGCGCCCAGGGCGGGGATCAGCCCCAGCATTTT.

This clone was picked up a small number of times. This chain connects TRBV19 to TRBJ1-1; 7 positions match TRBD1. There are 13 residues in the CDR3. Germline values: CDR1 LNHDA, CDR2 SQIVND (reference sequence). V gave up 7 bases and J gave up 3 bases; unmatched junction bases: 5. The CDR3 DNA is TGTGCCAGTACCACGGGACAGTACACTGAAGCTTTCTTT. This encodes CASTTGQYTEAFF.

The chain couples TRBV28 to TRBJ1-2, with 7 positions matching TRBD1. This CDR3 has 14 residues. The germline V gene encodes CDR1 MDHEN and CDR2 SYDVKM. Trimming at V came to 8 bases and at J to 3 bases, leaving 9 bases not matched to a gene. CDR3 bases: TGTGCCAGCTACCGACAGGGCGGGCACTATGGCTACACCTTC. Its protein product is CASYRQGGHYGYTF.

The V call is TRBV5-8, the J call TRBJ2-5, with 12 bases lining up with TRBD2. From germline, CDR1 is SGHTS and CDR2 YDEGEE. Germline trimming cut 0 bases from V and 4 bases from J; bases unmatched to any gene: 7. The CDR3 runs to 17 residues. CDR3 sequence (DNA): TGTGCCAGCAGCTTGGGGGCTTCTAGCGGGAGGGGAGAGACCCAGTACTTC. Amino acids: CASSLGASSGRGETQYF. Supplemented by reference TRBV5-8 and TRBJ2-5, the full variable domain reads EAGVTQSPTHLIKTRGQQATLRCSPISGHTSVYWYQQALGLGLQFLLWYDEGEERNRGNFPPRFSGRQFPNYSSELNVNALELEDSALYLCASSLGASSGRGETQYFGPGTRLLVL.

The CDR3 nucleotides read TGTGCCAGCAGTCTCCAGCAGGGAGGGGAGACCCAGTACTTC. It encodes CASSLQQGGETQYF. This chain connects TRBV28 to TRBJ2-5; 7 positions agree with TRBD2. The V segment lost 5 bases and the J segment 5 bases; nucleotides outside the gene matches: 8. CDR1 and CDR2 (germline): MDHEN, SYDVKM. The CDR3 has 14 amino acids.

The J gene is TRBJ1-1, the V gene TRBV28; 8 positions agree with TRBD1. Germline assignment: CDR1 MDHEN and CDR2 SYDVKM. CDR3 length: 15 residues. With 10 bases clipped from V and 1 base from J, the junction kept 11 bases outside the gene matches. CDR3 bases: TGTGCCACTGAATCCCAGGGGGCCGGGAACACTGAAGCTTTCTTT. This sequence encodes CATESQGAGNTEAFF. Looking up the rest from reference TRBV28 and TRBJ1-1 gives the full variable domain: DVKVTQSSRYLVKRTGEKVFLECVQDMDHENMFWYRQDPGLGLRLIYFSYDVKMKEKGDIPEGYSVSREKKERFSLILESASTNQTSMYLCATESQGAGNTEAFFGQGTRLTVV.

The chain employs TRBV2 and TRBJ1-1; TRBD1 might be the D (6 bases). Trimming cost V 2 bases and J 1 base, with 11 bases left between them. The CDR3 is 15 residues long. CDR1 is SNHLY and CDR2 is FYNNEI in the germline V gene. CDR3 residues: CASSESGTPNTEAFF. The CDR3, as DNA: TGTGCCAGCAGTGAAAGTGGGACACCGAACACTGAAGCTTTCTTT.

This clone turned up a few times. The gene calls are TRBV6-4 and TRBJ2-2; D gene ambiguous. Per the germline V gene, CDR1 is MRHNA and CDR2 is SNTAGT. V lost 2 bases, J lost 3 bases, and 4 bases lay in between. CDR3 length equals 13 residues. The CDR3 loop reads CASSDRDTGELFF. DNA for the CDR3: TGTGCCAGCAGTGACCGGGACACCGGGGAGCTGTTTTTT.

This clone was picked up a small number of times. For the CDR3, the DNA is TGTGCCAGCAGCCCCCGGACAGGTACCTACGAGCAGTACTTC. It codes for CASSPRTGTYEQYF. The rearrangement uses TRBV7-9 and TRBJ2-7; 7 nucleotides align to TRBD1. The CDR3 runs to 14 residues. J lost 2 bases, V lost 5 bases, and 6 bases had no gene match. Per germline, CDR1 SEHNR and CDR2 FQNEAQ (reference sequence).

For this clone: Sequence at one end of the junction differs from germline and may be a read error. The CDR3 spells CAGSPSPHLTGFTEAFF. The CDR3 region has the DNA TGTGCCGGCAGCCCCTCTCCCCACTTGACAGGGTTCACTGAAGCTTTCTTT. This chain joins TRBV11-2 and TRBJ1-1; 7 bases fit TRBD1. This CDR3 region has 17 residues. CDR1 and CDR2 (germline): SGHAT, FQNNGV.

The chain links TRBV9 to TRBJ2-7, with TRBD2 matching over 11 bases. The CDR3 runs 15 residues. Trimming at V came to 3 bases and at J to 2 bases, leaving 4 bases not matched to a gene. The germline V gene has CDR1 SGDLS and CDR2 YYNGEE. CDR3 DNA: TGTGCCAGCAGCGCGGGACTAGCGGAACCCTACGAGCAGTACTTC. As protein: CASSAGLAEPYEQYF. Filled out from reference TRBV9 and TRBJ2-7, the complete variable domain reads DSGVTQTPKHLITATGQRVTLRCSPRSGDLSVYWYQQSLDQGLQFLIQYYNGEERAKGNILERFSAQQFPDLHSELNLSSLELGDSALYFCASSAGLAEPYEQYFGPGTRLTVT.

DNA of the CDR3: TGTGCCAGCTCACCACGGGTAGGGGATACTGAAGCTTTCTTT. Translation gives CASSPRVGDTEAFF. The chain joins TRBV18 to TRBJ1-1; possibly TRBD1 for D (5 bases). Germline loops: CDR1 KGHSH, CDR2 LQKENI. The CDR3 spans 14 residues. V was cut by 1 base and J by 5 bases, with 11 bases left in between.

This clone was counted once. CDR3 in amino acids: CASSNGDRTDGEQYF. In DNA form, the CDR3 reads TGCGCCAGCAGCAACGGGGACAGGACTGATGGGGAGCAGTACTTC. The chain combines TRBV4-1 with TRBJ2-7, with 8 nucleotides matching TRBD1. The junction had 13 bases not matched to a gene; V was cut back by 5 bases and J by 7 bases. Per the germline V gene, CDR1 is MGHRA and CDR2 is YSYEKL. The CDR3 runs 15 residues.

This clone was recorded only once. The chain employs TRBV19 and TRBJ2-7; D is uncertain. Trimming took off 1 base at V and 5 bases at J, with 12 bases between the two ends. Germline CDR1 LNHDA, CDR2 SQIVND (reference sequence). The CDR3 runs to 14 residues. Written as DNA, the CDR3 is TGTGCCAGTAGTATAGGCCCACAGTCGGACGAGCAGTACTTC. This gives the protein CASSIGPQSDEQYF.

The chain recombines TRBV29-1 with TRBJ2-7, with 7 bases fitting TRBD2. The V segment lost 0 bases and the J segment 0 bases; nucleotides outside the gene matches: 5. This CDR3 has 15 residues. Germline assignment: CDR1 SQVTM and CDR2 ANQGSEA. CDR3 loop: CSVEESPGGSYEQYF. The CDR3 DNA reads as TGCAGCGTTGAAGAGTCCCCGGGAGGCTCCTACGAGCAGTACTTC.

The chain recombines TRBV28 with TRBJ2-5; 9 bases map to TRBD2. Gene TRBJ2-7 matches the end of the DNA better, so the J call may be wrong. The CDR3 is 14 amino acids. CDR1 is MDHEN and CDR2 is SYDVKM in the germline V gene. The CDR3 DNA reads TGTGCCAGCAGTTGGGCTAGCGGGGACTACGAGCAGTACTTC. Its translation is CASSWASGDYEQYF.

The chain is built from TRBV27 and TRBJ2-1; unclear D gene. The CDR3 is 13 residues long. The V end lost 3 bases, the J end lost 7 bases, and 10 bases lay between the germline ends. Germline values: CDR1 MNHEY, CDR2 SMNVEV (reference sequence). The DNA for the CDR3 is TGTGCCAGCAGTTTGGCCCGTTCTAATGAGCAGTTCTTC. Translating it yields CASSLARSNEQFF.

The chain recombines TRBV28 with TRBJ1-2, with D uncertain. The CDR3 sequence is 12 residues long. V shed 7 bases and J shed 4 bases, with 10 bases lying between them. Germline V CDR1 and CDR2: MDHEN, SYDVKM. The CDR3 reads CASISSGYGYTF. CDR3 bases: TGTGCCAGCATCTCCAGCGGCTATGGCTACACCTTC.

The chain joins TRBV7-2 to TRBJ2-1, with 8 bases matching TRBD2. The germline V gene has CDR1 SGHTA and CDR2 FQGNSA. The CDR3 is 17 amino acids. V was clipped by 2 bases and J by 8 bases; unmatched bases: 14. CDR3 amino acids: CASSLNPGGDYQDEQFF. The CDR3 bases are TGTGCCAGCAGCTTAAATCCGGGGGGGGACTACCAAGATGAGCAGTTCTTC.

This clone came up a few times. The chain is built from TRBV10-2 and TRBJ2-5, with D hard to call. The germline V gene has CDR1 WSHSY and CDR2 SAAADI. This CDR3 has 13 amino acids. V lost 2 bases and J 5 bases, leaving 9 bases between the germline ends. CDR3 DNA: TGCGCCAGCAGTGAGATGGTAGCTGAGACCCAGTACTTC. It specifies CASSEMVAETQYF.

The chain couples TRBV27 to TRBJ2-3; TRBD2 aligns across 7 bases. Germline-derived CDR1 and CDR2 are MNHEY and SMNVEV (reference sequence). After removal of 5 bases from V and 5 bases from J, the junction contained 13 bases not matched to a gene. CDR3 size: 16 residues. In DNA, the CDR3 is TGTGCCAGCAGTCTCCACCATCTAGCGGCCTTAGATACGCAGTATTTT. Its translation is CASSLHHLAALDTQYF.

The chain joins TRBV7-3 to TRBJ2-3; D is possibly TRBD2 (5 bases). This CDR3 contains 15 residues. V lost 1 base and J 2 bases, leaving 10 bases between the germline ends. Germline values: CDR1 SGHTA, CDR2 FQGTGA. This chain's CDR3 is CASSLRGADTDTQYF. The CDR3, as DNA: TGTGCCAGCAGCTTAAGGGGAGCAGACACAGATACGCAGTATTTT.

The gene calls are TRBV5-1 and TRBJ1-1; no reliable D call. The CDR3 totals 14 residues. V lost 0 bases and J lost 1, with 7 bases in between. Per the germline V gene, CDR1 is SGHRS and CDR2 is YFSETQ. The CDR3 nucleotides are TGCGCCAGCAGCTTGGGAGGGCCGAACACTGAAGCTTTCTTT. This sequence encodes CASSLGGPNTEAFF.

The chain carries TRBV18 and TRBJ2-1, with 9 bases lining up with TRBD1. CDR1 KGHSH and CDR2 LQKENI come from the germline V gene. The CDR3 is 14 amino acids. J gave up 4 bases and V 6 bases, and 4 bases lay outside the gene matches. The DNA for the CDR3 is TGTGCCAGCTCCCCCGGGACAGGGTACAATGAGCAGTTCTTC. Protein product: CASSPGTGYNEQFF.

This rearrangement joins TRBV7-9 to TRBJ1-2, with 9 bases lining up with TRBD1. The CDR3 contains 12 residues. Germline-derived CDR1 and CDR2 are SEHNR and FQNEAQ (reference sequence). The V segment lost 8 bases and the J segment 8 bases; nucleotides outside the gene matches: 6. The CDR3 spells CASGGQGSGYTF. The CDR3 nucleotides read TGTGCCAGCGGCGGACAGGGGTCCGGCTACACCTTC.

The chain is built from TRBV13 and TRBJ2-1; D unclear. The CDR3 is 16 amino acids. Germline V gene data show CDR1 as PRHDT and CDR2 as FYEKMQ (reference sequence). Trimming shortened V by 2 bases and J by 0 bases, and 11 bases separated the two germline ends. The CDR3 protein is CASSLIGVGSYNEQFF. CDR3 DNA sequence: TGTGCCAGCAGCTTAATAGGAGTGGGCTCCTACAATGAGCAGTTCTTC.

This chain links TRBV4-1 with TRBJ2-2; the match to TRBD1 covers 8 bases. Germline V gives CDR1 MGHRA, CDR2 YSYEKL. The CDR3 covers 16 residues. Trimming took 4 bases from V and 4 from J; bases not matched to a gene: 8. The CDR3 protein is CASSPRQGTGTGELFF. Here the CDR3 DNA reads TGCGCCAGCAGCCCCCGACAGGGGACGGGCACCGGGGAGCTGTTTTTT.

This rearrangement joins TRBV9 to TRBJ2-7; 8 nucleotides agree with TRBD1. This CDR3 is built from 13 residues. Trimming cost V 3 bases and J 3 bases; bases outside gene matches: 2. Germline V lookup: CDR1 SGDLS, CDR2 YYNGEE. The CDR3 sequence: CASSGQGSYEQYF. CDR3 nucleotide sequence: TGTGCCAGCAGCGGACAGGGGAGCTACGAGCAGTACTTC.